The 2 T cell receptor beta chains below were found in one sample sequenced in a study of T cell repertoires in cytomegalovirus infection. Via MiXCR, TCRdb re-called the reads, giving one row per CDR3 protein. The table includes about 60,000 distinct CDR3 sequences, about 33% detected once. Antigen specificity for these receptors is unknown. Source material: PBMCs, sequenced either directly or after in vitro stimulation (not recorded which). All receptors derive from a human donor in good health (CMV status not recorded). Some clones in this sample may be carry-over from other donors' samples.

This chain joins TRBV19 and TRBJ2-3; D call uncertain. The length of the CDR3 is 13 residues. Germline V gene data show CDR1 as LNHDA and CDR2 as SQIVND (reference sequence). V gave up 5 bases and J gave up 4 bases, with 10 bases separating them. CDR3 nucleotides: TGTGCCAGTAGTCTACGGCATTCAGATACGCAGTATTTT. This codes for CASSLRHSDTQYF.

This clonotype was recorded at least ten times. V is TRBV7-6 and J is TRBJ2-1; D not resolved. This CDR3 region has 15 residues. Trimming took 1 base from V and 6 from J, leaving 13 bases between them. Looked up from germline, CDR1 is SGHVS and CDR2 is FNYEAQ. In DNA, the CDR3 is TGTGCCAGCAGCTTAGGGTGGGGAAGGGTCAATGAGCAGTTCTTC. Translating gives CASSLGWGRVNEQFF.